This TCR beta chain was captured by sequencing in a study of spatial heterogeneity in lung cancer. Whole-study findings and limits: Expanded intratumoral alpha and beta TCR counts tracked tumor mutation counts.

Sample time point: sample taken at primary tumor resection. This clonotype was observed many times. Its antigen is not identified. Between the trimmed V and J ends, which lost 0 bases and 5 bases, there was a span of 11 bases. The CDR3 runs to 15 residues. The V gene's germline CDR1 is LNHDA and CDR2 SQIVND (reference sequence). Using its own MiXCR run on the 5' RACE reads, TCRdb lists one record per CDR3 protein. Counted here are about 100,000 distinct CDR3 sequences, under 4.5% occurring once; the ten biggest clones make up 21%. V gene TRBV19 combines with J gene TRBJ1-5, with D possibly being TRBD1 (5 bases). The receptor was derived from a male donor with early-stage non-small cell lung cancer. The input for sequencing was lung tumor tissue, taken at surgery. The CDR3 DNA follows: TGTGCCAGTAGTATAGACCGAGACAGTGATCAGCCCCAGCATTTT. Its translation: CASSIDRDSDQPQHF.